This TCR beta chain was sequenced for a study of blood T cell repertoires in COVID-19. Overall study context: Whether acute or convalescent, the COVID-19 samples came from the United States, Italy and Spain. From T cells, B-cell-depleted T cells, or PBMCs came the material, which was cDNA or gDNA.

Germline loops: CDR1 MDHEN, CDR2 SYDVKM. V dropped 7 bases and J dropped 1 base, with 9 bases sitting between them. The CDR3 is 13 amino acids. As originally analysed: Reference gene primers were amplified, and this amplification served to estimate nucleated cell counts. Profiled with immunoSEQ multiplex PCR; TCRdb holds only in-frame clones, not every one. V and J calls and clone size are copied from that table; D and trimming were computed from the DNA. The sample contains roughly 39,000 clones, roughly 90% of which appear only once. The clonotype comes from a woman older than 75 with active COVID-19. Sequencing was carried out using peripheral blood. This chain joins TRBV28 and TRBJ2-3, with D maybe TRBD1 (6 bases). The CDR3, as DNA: TGTGCCAGCAAACAGGGTGGCACAGATACGCAGTATTTT. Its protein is CASKQGGTDTQYF.